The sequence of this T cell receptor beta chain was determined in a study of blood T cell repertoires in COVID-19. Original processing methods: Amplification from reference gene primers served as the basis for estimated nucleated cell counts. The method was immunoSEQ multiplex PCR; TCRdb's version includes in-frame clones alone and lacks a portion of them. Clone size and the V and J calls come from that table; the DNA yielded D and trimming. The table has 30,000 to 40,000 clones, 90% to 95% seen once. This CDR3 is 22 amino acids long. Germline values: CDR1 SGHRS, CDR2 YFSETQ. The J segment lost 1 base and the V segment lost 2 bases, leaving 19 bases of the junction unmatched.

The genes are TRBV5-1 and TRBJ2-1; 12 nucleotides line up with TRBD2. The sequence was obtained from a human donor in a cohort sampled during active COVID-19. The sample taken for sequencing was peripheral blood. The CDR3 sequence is CASSFGVAGLAGLEYSYNEQFF. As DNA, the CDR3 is TGCGCCAGCAGCTTCGGGGTAGCAGGACTAGCGGGGCTCGAGTATTCCTACAATGAGCAGTTCTTC. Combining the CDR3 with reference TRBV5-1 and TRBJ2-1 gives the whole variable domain KAGVTQTPRYLIKTRGQQVTLSCSPISGHRSVSWYQQTPGQGLQFLFEYFSETQRNKGNFPGRFSGRQFSNSRSEMNVSTLELGDSALYLCASSFGVAGLAGLEYSYNEQFFGPGTRLTVL.